Shown below are 8 T cell receptor beta chains from a single sample sequenced in a study of shared clonotypes between healthy human individuals. Produced via immunoSEQ multiplex PCR; TCRdb's table is partial and in-frame only. The sample has about a million clones, roughly 72% seen once. Sequenced: memory CD4+ T cells sorted from blood. Specified subset: CD45RA-negative fraction. The source is a man aged 18 to 29 in good health.

This chain joins TRBV14 and TRBJ1-6, with TRBD1 identical over 9 bases. The CDR3 length is 18 residues. Per germline, CDR1 SGHDN and CDR2 FVKESK. J lost 3 bases, V lost 1 base, and 7 bases had no gene match. Here the CDR3 DNA reads TGTGCCAGCAGCCAAGGGCCGGGACAGGGACTCTATAATTCACCCCTCCACTTT. It translates to CASSQGPGQGLYNSPLHF.

In the case of this clone: The same CDR3 is also encoded by other DNA sequences in this sample. The chain joins TRBV27 to TRBJ1-5; 8 nucleotides match TRBD1. The V gene end was trimmed by 1 base and the J gene end by 4 bases; junction bases not matched to a gene: 0. Germline CDR1 MNHEY, CDR2 SMNVEV (reference sequence). This CDR3 has 14 amino acids. CDR3 nucleotides: TGTGCCAGCAGTTTATACAGGGGGAATCAGCCCCAGCATTTT. It encodes CASSLYRGNQPQHF.

The chain links TRBV5-6 to TRBJ2-7, with 11 positions matching TRBD2. Per the germline V gene, CDR1 is SGHDT and CDR2 is YYEEEE. This CDR3 region has 14 residues. Unmatched junction bases numbered 4, after V lost 3 bases and J lost 5 bases. CDR3 residues: CASSSGLAGNEQYF. DNA of the CDR3: TGTGCCAGCAGCTCTGGACTAGCGGGTAACGAGCAGTACTTC. Using reference TRBV5-6 and TRBJ2-7 for the parts outside the CDR3, the full variable domain is DAGVTQSPTHLIKTRGQQVTLRCSPKSGHDTVSWYQQALGQGPQFIFQYYEEEERQRGNFPDRFSGHQFPNYSSELNVNALLLGDSALYLCASSSGLAGNEQYFGPGTRLTVT.

This rearrangement joins TRBV30 to TRBJ2-2, with D uncertain. The germline V and J ends were trimmed by 1 base and 4 bases, with 10 bases remaining between them. Looked up from germline, CDR1 is GTSNPN and CDR2 is SVGIG (reference sequence). This CDR3 contains 14 residues. Written as DNA, the CDR3 is TGTGCCTGGAGTGCCCTAGGGCCCACCGGGGAGCTGTTTTTT. Protein product: CAWSALGPTGELFF. The full variable domain, rest sourced from reference TRBV30 and TRBJ2-2, is SQTIHQWPATLVQPVGSPLSLECTVEGTSNPNLYWYRQAAGRGLQLLFYSVGIGQISSEVPQNLSASRPQDRQFILSSKKLLLSDSGFYLCAWSALGPTGELFFGEGSRLTVL.

The rearrangement joins TRBV28 to TRBJ2-1; D gene ambiguous. The CDR3 length is 15 residues. V lost 2 bases, J lost 3 bases, and 11 bases lay in between. Germline CDR1 reads MDHEN; CDR2 reads SYDVKM. CDR3 DNA sequence: TGTGCCAGCAGTTTAAATAGGCGAGACTACAATGAGCAGTTCTTC. Its translation: CASSLNRRDYNEQFF.

This chain uses TRBV5-6 with TRBJ2-1; D is possibly TRBD1 (6 bases). Trimming shortened V by 5 bases and J by 3 bases, and 15 bases separated the two germline ends. CDR3 length: 15 amino acids. Germline assignment: CDR1 SGHDT and CDR2 YYEEEE. For the CDR3, the DNA is TGTGCCAGCAGGTTCAGGACAGTTTACTACAATGAGCAGTTCTTC. Its protein is CASRFRTVYYNEQFF.

The chain uses TRBV7-2 and TRBJ2-5; perhaps TRBD1 as D (6 bases). This CDR3 spans 15 amino acids. CDR1 is SGHTA, CDR2 FQGNSA, per germline. V was clipped by 1 base and J by 4 bases, with 13 bases between them. The CDR3 DNA is TGTGCCAGCAGCTTAGTTGGGGGCTCGGGAGAGACCCAGTACTTC. Translation: CASSLVGGSGETQYF.

This clone occurred once. The chain carries TRBV7-9 and TRBJ1-6; 7 nucleotides align to TRBD1. Losses at the gene ends were 6 bases for V and 0 bases for J; bases not matched to a gene: 5. The germline V gene has CDR1 SEHNR and CDR2 FQNEAQ (reference sequence). This CDR3 spans 16 amino acids. CDR3 protein: CASSPQGDSYNSPLHF. In DNA form, the CDR3 reads TGTGCCAGCAGTCCCCAGGGGGACTCCTATAATTCACCCCTCCACTTT.